The clone carrying this T cell receptor (beta chain) has just one count. This specimen includes other DNA sequences encoding the same CDR3. While infection was still active, Seattle patients were enrolled and then followed longitudinally. V lost 3 bases to trimming and J lost 0 bases; unmatched junction nucleotides: 4. CDR1 MNHEY and CDR2 SMNVEV come from the germline V gene (reference sequence). The CDR3 has 16 residues. The record originates from a study of blood T cell repertoires in COVID-19. As for the study in general: Spain, Italy and the United States supplied samples that represented acute and convalescent COVID-19. T cells, B-cell-depleted T cells, or PBMCs provided the cDNA or gDNA that served as material.

As processed by the authors: Amplified reference gene primers provided the basis for estimating nucleated cell counts. Libraries were prepared by immunoSEQ multiplex PCR; TCRdb keeps only in-frame clonotypes and omits some of them. That table supplies the V and J calls and clone size; D and trimming were determined from the DNA. This table has fewer than 200,000 clones, 70% to 90% appearing once. This sequence originates from a woman aged 80 or over with COVID-19, enrolled during active disease. Input material: peripheral blood. The gene calls are TRBV27 and TRBJ2-1, with 8 bases identical to TRBD2. The CDR3 DNA reads TGTGCCAGCAGTTTCAGCGGGACTAGCTCCTACAATGAGCAGTTCTTC. This encodes CASSFSGTSSYNEQFF.